A selection of T cell receptor beta chains follows, all from one sample in a study of cytomegalovirus exposure and HLA in healthy donors. Data came from immunoSEQ multiplex PCR; TCRdb stores just in-frame clones and leaves some out. The sample lists about 110,000 clones; around three quarters were seen once. The sample taken for sequencing was PBMCs. The source is a woman aged 45-65 years in good health and CMV-seropositive. CDR3s include the opening cysteine and the closing phenylalanine or tryptophan. Each record gives: D gene, clone size, J gene, V gene, CDR3 protein, CDR3 DNA. D genes are given only for firm matches. Some rows have no size entry. The others give once, few or many, or a class for an expanded clone.

TRBD1,.,TRBJ2-7,TRBV5-1,CASSLASGTAYEQYF,TGCGCCAGCAGCTTGGCCTCCGGGACAGCCTACGAGCAGTACTTC
TRBD1,.,TRBJ1-1,TRBV5-5,CASSLWGQMNTEAFF,TGTGCCAGCAGCTTATGGGGACAGATGAACACTGAAGCTTTCTTT
.,.,TRBJ2-7,TRBV2,CASRATELYEQYF,TGTGCCAGCAGGGCGACAGAGCTCTACGAGCAGTACTTC
.,.,TRBJ2-7,TRBV7-2,CASSPRSYSYEQYF,TGTGCCAGCAGCCCCCGATCCTACTCCTACGAGCAGTACTTC
TRBD1,few,TRBJ2-7,TRBV30,CAWSVLGDSSYEQYF,TGTGCCTGGAGTGTTTTGGGGGACAGCTCCTACGAGCAGTACTTC
TRBD1,.,TRBJ1-1,TRBV9,CASSGGGLRGTVNTEAFF,TGTGCCAGCAGCGGAGGAGGCCTGAGGGGGACAGTGAACACTGAAGCTTTCTTT
.,.,TRBJ1-2,TRBV28,CASSRTWEYGYTF,TGTGCCAGCAGCCGTACCTGGGAGTATGGCTACACCTTC
.,.,TRBJ1-5,TRBV11-2,CASSSSSNQPQHF,TGTGCCAGCAGCTCTAGTAGCAATCAGCCCCAGCATTTT
TRBD2,.,TRBJ2-1,TRBV4-1,CASSHFSGRGDNEQFF,TGCGCCAGCAGCCATTTTAGCGGGAGGGGGGACAATGAGCAGTTCTTC
TRBD2,.,TRBJ2-5,TRBV5-1,CASSPSTSGRSSTQETQYF,TGCGCCAGCAGCCCGTCAACTAGCGGGAGGAGCAGTACCCAAGAGACCCAGTACTTC
.,.,TRBJ2-5,TRBV10-2,CASSEGTLQYF,TGCGCCAGCAGTGAGGGGACACTCCAGTACTTC
.,.,TRBJ2-6,TRBV2,CASTRGRLSGANGLTF,TGTGCCAGCACCCGAGGGAGGCTCTCTGGGGCCAACGGCCTGACTTTC
TRBD1,few,TRBJ2-5,TRBV18,CASSPRTGAEETQYF,TGTGCCAGCTCACCGAGGACAGGGGCGGAGGAGACCCAGTACTTC
TRBD2,once,TRBJ2-7,TRBV5-4,CASRTGTSAAYEQYF,TGTGCCAGCAGAACCGGGACTAGCGCGGCCTACGAGCAGTACTTC
TRBD2,once,TRBJ2-7,TRBV2,CASSEALAGYDEQYF,TGTGCCAGCAGTGAAGCTCTAGCGGGATACGACGAGCAGTACTTC
TRBD1,.,TRBJ1-1,TRBV4-3,CASSQAAGGNTEAFF,TGCGCCAGCAGCCAAGCCGCAGGGGGCAACACTGAAGCTTTCTTT